This T cell receptor beta chain was captured in a study of cytomegalovirus exposure and HLA in healthy donors. Study-level findings and limits: Most subjects' HLA-A and HLA-B alleles were reportedly predicted from TCR beta sequences. DRB1 showed the most TCR associations and HLA-C the fewest in a later analysis, as rates varied by HLA locus. Follow-up analysis seemed to connect common viral pathogens with several of the most significant clusters identified.

Both 60 Vbeta primers and 13 Jbeta primers went into the PCR. Measured with immunoSEQ multiplex PCR; TCRdb has only the in-frame clones, and not every one. The table has about 200,000 clones, more than 75% seen once. As concerns this clone: Its specificity is unknown. Germline and junction disagree at one end, which may indicate a read error.

The germline gives CDR1 SEHNR, CDR2 FQNEAQ (reference sequence). CDR3 size: 14 residues. The specimen was PBMCs. This receptor was identified in a male donor in good health and CMV-seronegative. This rearrangement joins TRBV7-9 to TRBJ2-7; weak D call: TRBD1 (5 bases). CDR3 residues: CSSSLGDSSYEQYF. The DNA of the CDR3 is TGTTCCAGCAGCTTAGGTGACAGCTCCTACGAGCAGTACTTC.